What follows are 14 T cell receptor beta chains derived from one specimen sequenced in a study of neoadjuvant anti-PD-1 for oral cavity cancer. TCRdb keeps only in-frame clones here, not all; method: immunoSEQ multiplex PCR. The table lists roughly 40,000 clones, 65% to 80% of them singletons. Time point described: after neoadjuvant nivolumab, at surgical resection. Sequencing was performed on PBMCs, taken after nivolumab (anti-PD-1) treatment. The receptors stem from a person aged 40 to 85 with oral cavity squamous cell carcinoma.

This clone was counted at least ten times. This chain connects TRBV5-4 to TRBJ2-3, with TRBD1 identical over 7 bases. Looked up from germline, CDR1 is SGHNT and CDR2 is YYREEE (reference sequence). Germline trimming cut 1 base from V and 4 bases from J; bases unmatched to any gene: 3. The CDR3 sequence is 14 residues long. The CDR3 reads CASSLTDRADTQYF. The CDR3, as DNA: TGTGCCAGCAGCTTGACAGACAGGGCAGATACGCAGTATTTT.

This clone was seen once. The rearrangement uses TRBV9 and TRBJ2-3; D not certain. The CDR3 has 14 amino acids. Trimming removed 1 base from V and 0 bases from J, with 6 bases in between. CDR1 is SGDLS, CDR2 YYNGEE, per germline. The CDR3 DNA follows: TGTGCCAGCAGCGTAAACCCTAGCACAGATACGCAGTATTTT. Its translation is CASSVNPSTDTQYF.

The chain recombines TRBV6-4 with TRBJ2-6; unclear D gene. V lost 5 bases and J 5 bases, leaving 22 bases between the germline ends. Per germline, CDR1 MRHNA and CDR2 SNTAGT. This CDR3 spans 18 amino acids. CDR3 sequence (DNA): TGTGCCAGCAGTCTCCGTTGCTCACGACAAAGTCGGGCCAACGTCCTGACTTTC. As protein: CASSLRCSRQSRANVLTF.

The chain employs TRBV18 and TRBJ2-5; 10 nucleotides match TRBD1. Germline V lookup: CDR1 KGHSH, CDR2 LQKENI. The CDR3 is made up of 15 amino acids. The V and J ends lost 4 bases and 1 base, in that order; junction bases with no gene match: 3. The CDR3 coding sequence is TGTGCCAGCTCACTAGGGACAGGGGCCCAAGAGACCCAGTACTTC. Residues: CASSLGTGAQETQYF.

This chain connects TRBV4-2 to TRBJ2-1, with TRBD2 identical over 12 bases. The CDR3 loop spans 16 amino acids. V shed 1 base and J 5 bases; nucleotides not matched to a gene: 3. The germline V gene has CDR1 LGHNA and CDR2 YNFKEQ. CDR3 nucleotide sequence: TGTGCCAGCAGCCAAGCCCTAGCGGGGGGGCACAATGAGCAGTTCTTC. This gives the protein CASSQALAGGHNEQFF.

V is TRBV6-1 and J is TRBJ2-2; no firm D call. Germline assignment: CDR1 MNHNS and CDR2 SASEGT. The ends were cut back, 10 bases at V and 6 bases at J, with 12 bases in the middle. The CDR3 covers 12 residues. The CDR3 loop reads CATGPTAGELFF. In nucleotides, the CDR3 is TGTGCCACAGGCCCGACTGCCGGGGAGCTGTTTTTT.

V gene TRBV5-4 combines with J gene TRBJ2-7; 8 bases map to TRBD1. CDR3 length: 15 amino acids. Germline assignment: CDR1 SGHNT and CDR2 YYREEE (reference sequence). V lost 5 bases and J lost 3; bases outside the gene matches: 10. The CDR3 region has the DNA TGTGCCAGCAGGTCAACAGGGGGACGGGGCTACGAGCAGTACTTC. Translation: CASRSTGGRGYEQYF. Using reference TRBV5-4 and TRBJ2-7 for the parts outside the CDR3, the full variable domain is ETGVTQSPTHLIKTRGQQVTLRCSSQSGHNTVSWYQQALGQGPQFIFQYYREEENGRGNFPPRFSGLQFPNYSSELNVNALELDDSALYLCASRSTGGRGYEQYFGPGTRLTVT.

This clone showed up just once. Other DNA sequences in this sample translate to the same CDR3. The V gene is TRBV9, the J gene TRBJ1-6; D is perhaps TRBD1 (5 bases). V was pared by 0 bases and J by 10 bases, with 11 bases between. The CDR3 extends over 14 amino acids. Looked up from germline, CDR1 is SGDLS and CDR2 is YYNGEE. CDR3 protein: CASSVVGGDSPLHF. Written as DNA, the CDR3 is TGTGCCAGCAGCGTAGTTGGGGGGGACTCACCCCTCCACTTT.

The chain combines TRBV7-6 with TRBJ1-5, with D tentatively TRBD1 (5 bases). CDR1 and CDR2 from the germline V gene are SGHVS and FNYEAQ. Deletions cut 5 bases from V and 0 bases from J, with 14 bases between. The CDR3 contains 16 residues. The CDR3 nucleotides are TGTGCCAGCAGCCGAGGACAATCCTTTAGCAATCAGCCCCAGCATTTT. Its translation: CASSRGQSFSNQPQHF. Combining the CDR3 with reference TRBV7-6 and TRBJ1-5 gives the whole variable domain GAGVSQSPRYKVTKRGQDVALRCDPISGHVSLYWYRQALGQGPEFLTYFNYEAQQDKSGLPNDRFSAERPEGSISTLTIQRTEQRDSAMYRCASSRGQSFSNQPQHFGDGTRLSIL.

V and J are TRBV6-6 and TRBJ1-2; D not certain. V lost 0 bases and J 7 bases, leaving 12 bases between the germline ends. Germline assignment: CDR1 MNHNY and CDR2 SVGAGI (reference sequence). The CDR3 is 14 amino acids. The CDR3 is CASSYSRAPVGYTF. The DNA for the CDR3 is TGTGCCAGCAGTTACTCGAGAGCACCAGTTGGCTACACCTTC.

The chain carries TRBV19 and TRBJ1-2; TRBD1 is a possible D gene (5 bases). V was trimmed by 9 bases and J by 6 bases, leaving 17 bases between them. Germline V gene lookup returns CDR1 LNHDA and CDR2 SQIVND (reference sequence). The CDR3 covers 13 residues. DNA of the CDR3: TGTGCCAGCACCGGGGCAGGTTACGATGGCTACACCTTC. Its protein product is CASTGAGYDGYTF.

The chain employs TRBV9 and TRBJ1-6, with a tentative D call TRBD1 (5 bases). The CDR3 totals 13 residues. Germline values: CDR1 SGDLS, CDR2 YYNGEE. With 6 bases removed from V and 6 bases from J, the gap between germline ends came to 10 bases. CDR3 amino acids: CASNQRGNSPLHF. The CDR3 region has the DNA TGTGCCAGCAATCAGAGGGGTAATTCACCCCTCCACTTT.

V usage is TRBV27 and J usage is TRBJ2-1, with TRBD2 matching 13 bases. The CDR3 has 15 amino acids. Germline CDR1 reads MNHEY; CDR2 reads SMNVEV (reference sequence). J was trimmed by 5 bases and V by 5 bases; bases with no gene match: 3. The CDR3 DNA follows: TGTGCCAGCAGTCCAGGGACTAGCGGGAACAATGAGCAGTTCTTC. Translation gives CASSPGTSGNNEQFF.

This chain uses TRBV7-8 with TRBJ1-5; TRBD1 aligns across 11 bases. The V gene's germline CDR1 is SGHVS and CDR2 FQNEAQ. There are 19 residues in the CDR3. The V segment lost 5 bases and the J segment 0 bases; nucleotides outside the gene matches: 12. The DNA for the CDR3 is TGTGCCAGCAGCCAGGGGACAGGGGGTTCCCCTTATAGCAATCAGCCCCAGCATTTT. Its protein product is CASSQGTGGSPYSNQPQHF. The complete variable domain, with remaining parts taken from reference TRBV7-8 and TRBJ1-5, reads GAGVSQSPRYKVAKRGQDVALRCDPISGHVSLFWYQQALGQGPEFLTYFQNEAQLDKSGLPSDRFFAERPEGSVSTLKIQRTQQEDSAVYLCASSQGTGGSPYSNQPQHFGDGTRLSIL.